These 20 T cell receptor beta chains came from one sample sequenced in a study of blood T cell repertoires in COVID-19. Here immunoSEQ multiplex PCR was the method, and the copy in TCRdb shows in-frame clones only, minus some. Among about 160,000 clones listed, 85% to 95% were seen once. Sequenced material: peripheral blood. These receptors all stem from a woman in her fifties or sixties with COVID-19, enrolled during active disease.

The rearrangement uses TRBV27 and TRBJ1-6, with D possibly TRBD1 on 5 matching bases. The germline CDR1 and CDR2 sequences are MNHEY and SMNVEV (reference sequence). The ends were cut back, 2 bases at V and 10 bases at J, with 15 bases in the middle. This CDR3 region has 15 residues. The CDR3 loop reads CASSLGKGIGSPLHF. CDR3 bases: TGTGCCAGCAGTTTAGGAAAGGGGATAGGGTCACCCCTCCACTTT.

This chain connects TRBV4-2 to TRBJ1-2, with D maybe TRBD1 (5 bases). The germline CDR1 and CDR2 sequences are LGHNA and YNFKEQ. Trimming stripped 1 base from V and 0 bases from J, with 18 bases between. CDR3 length equals 18 residues. The CDR3 region is CASSQGVAGRPSNYGYTF. Here the CDR3 DNA reads TGTGCCAGCAGCCAAGGGGTTGCAGGGAGGCCCTCTAACTATGGCTACACCTTC.

A remark on this clone: One junction end disagrees with the germline gene, perhaps due to a read error. V is TRBV6-2 or TRBV6-3 and J is TRBJ2-7, with D possibly matching TRBD2 (5 bases). This CDR3 spans 15 amino acids. The V gene's germline CDR1 is MNHEY and CDR2 SVGEGT. CDR3 in amino acids: CASSYDHAGSHEQYF. CDR3 nucleotide sequence: TGTGCCAGCAGTTATGATCATGCGGGCTCCCACGAGCAGTACTTC.

V gene TRBV5-1 combines with J gene TRBJ2-3; 9 nucleotides match TRBD2. Germline V CDR1 and CDR2: SGHRS, YFSETQ. Trimming removed 0 bases from V and 2 bases from J; junction bases left unmatched: 4. The CDR3 runs 16 residues. DNA of the CDR3: TGCGCCAGCAGCTTGGTGACTAGCGGTACCACAGATACGCAGTATTTT. Its protein product is CASSLVTSGTTDTQYF.

V gene TRBV7-6 combines with J gene TRBJ1-5; maybe TRBD1 (6 bases). CDR1 SGHVS and CDR2 FNYEAQ come from the germline V gene. The CDR3 runs to 15 residues. V lost 5 bases to trimming and J lost 0 bases, with 11 bases between them. CDR3 coding DNA: TGTGCCAGCAGCCAGGACAGTTATAGCAATCAGCCCCAGCATTTT. Translating gives CASSQDSYSNQPQHF.

The chain carries TRBV18 and TRBJ2-2; tentative D call: TRBD1 (6 bases). The CDR3 has 14 residues. V was pared by 2 bases and J by 7 bases, with 11 bases between. Per germline, CDR1 KGHSH and CDR2 LQKENI. CDR3 nucleotides: TGTGCCAGCTCACCAACCAGGGGTGACGGGGAGCTGTTTTTT. Translation: CASSPTRGDGELFF.

This rearrangement joins TRBV15 to TRBJ1-1; 8 nucleotides agree with TRBD1. The CDR3 contains 15 residues. V shed 0 bases and J 8 bases; nucleotides not matched to a gene: 8. Per the germline V gene, CDR1 is LNHNV and CDR2 is YYDKDF (reference sequence). CDR3 protein: CATSRDRGRALEAFF. CDR3 nucleotide sequence: TGTGCCACCAGCAGAGACAGGGGGCGAGCTTTGGAAGCTTTCTTT.

The V gene is TRBV20-1, the J gene TRBJ1-2, with D tentatively TRBD1 (5 bases). Germline loops: CDR1 DFQATT, CDR2 SNEGSKA (reference sequence). The CDR3 spans 11 residues. V lost 5 bases to trimming and J lost 3 bases, with 7 bases between them. DNA of the CDR3: TGCAGTGCTCGCAGGGACTATGGCTACACCTTC. It codes for CSARRDYGYTF.

The chain combines TRBV9 with TRBJ1-3; possibly TRBD1 for D (5 bases). Germline assignment: CDR1 SGDLS and CDR2 YYNGEE. The CDR3 spans 16 residues. V gave up 4 bases and J gave up 0 bases, with 14 bases separating them. CDR3 loop: CASSRSRVDSGNTIYF. The CDR3 DNA sequence: TGTGCCAGCAGCCGGAGCAGGGTTGACTCTGGAAACACCATATATTTT.

The genes are TRBV3-1 (or the pseudogene TRBV3-2) and TRBJ1-6, with TRBD1 matching 7 bases. The V segment lost 1 base and the J segment 9 bases; nucleotides outside the gene matches: 3. CDR3 size: 14 residues. In germline, CDR1 is LGHDT, CDR2 YNNKEL (reference sequence). The CDR3 DNA follows: TGTGCCAGCAGCCAAGCGGGGACAGCTTCACCCCTCCACTTT. Amino acid sequence: CASSQAGTASPLHF.

The J gene is TRBJ2-2, the V gene TRBV5-1; tentative D call: TRBD2 (5 bases). CDR3 length equals 15 residues. Per the germline V gene, CDR1 is SGHRS and CDR2 is YFSETQ. Between the trimmed V and J ends, which lost 0 bases and 3 bases, there was a span of 9 bases. The CDR3 coding sequence is TGCGCCAGCAGCTTGGCCCTCGGGGACACCGGGGAGCTGTTTTTT. It codes for CASSLALGDTGELFF.

The chain combines TRBV7-9 with TRBJ1-2, with 9 bases aligning to TRBD1. The CDR3 is 16 amino acids. V was clipped by 5 bases and J by 3 bases; unmatched bases: 10. Germline CDR1 SEHNR, CDR2 FQNEAQ (reference sequence). This CDR3 is CASSLTGGVIDYGYTF. The CDR3 bases are TGTGCCAGCAGCCTTACAGGGGGCGTAATCGACTATGGCTACACCTTC.

With respect to this clone: Other nucleotide sequences from this sample produce the same CDR3. J is TRBJ1-2 and V is TRBV27, with 8 bases that match TRBD1. Germline-derived CDR1 and CDR2 are MNHEY and SMNVEV (reference sequence). V lost 2 bases to trimming and J lost 2 bases; unmatched junction nucleotides: 1. The CDR3 loop spans 14 amino acids. The CDR3 sequence: CASSLQGANYGYTF. In nucleotides, the CDR3 is TGTGCCAGCAGTTTACAGGGGGCGAACTATGGCTACACCTTC.

J is TRBJ1-4 and V is TRBV19; D is ambiguous. Trimming cost V 3 bases and J 5 bases, with 10 bases left between them. This CDR3 spans 14 amino acids. Germline assignment: CDR1 LNHDA and CDR2 SQIVND (reference sequence). The CDR3, as DNA: TGTGCCAGTAGTATTACAGATTTCAATGAAAAACTGTTTTTT. This sequence encodes CASSITDFNEKLFF.

J is TRBJ2-2 and V is TRBV5-1, with 7 bases identical to TRBD2. The CDR3 spans 17 residues. Germline V CDR1 and CDR2: SGHRS, YFSETQ. The V gene end was trimmed by 5 bases and the J gene end by 0 bases; junction bases not matched to a gene: 10. CDR3 sequence reads: CASSSPGGVSNTGELFF. CDR3 in DNA: TGCGCCAGCAGTTCGCCGGGGGGAGTATCGAACACCGGGGAGCTGTTTTTT.

V gene TRBV5-8 combines with J gene TRBJ1-1, with D perhaps TRBD1 (6 bases). This CDR3 is built from 14 residues. Germline loops: CDR1 SGHTS, CDR2 YDEGEE. V lost 2 bases and J lost 4, with 12 bases in between. The CDR3: CASSLPGAATEAFF. The CDR3 DNA follows: TGTGCCAGCAGCTTACCAGGGGCCGCCACTGAAGCTTTCTTT.

The genes are TRBV10-3 and TRBJ2-5; maybe TRBD1 (7 bases). Trimming removed 6 bases at V and 4 bases at J, with 15 bases between. The CDR3 sequence is 14 residues long. Germline-derived CDR1 and CDR2 are ENHRY and SYGVKD. The CDR3 DNA follows: TGTGCCATCAGGCAAGGGACAGCGGGAGAGACCCAGTACTTC. This translates into CAIRQGTAGETQYF.

The chain combines TRBV18 with TRBJ1-6; 10 bases agree with TRBD1. CDR3 length: 16 amino acids. Losses at the gene ends were 4 bases for V and 14 bases for J; bases not matched to a gene: 14. Germline V gene sequence: CDR1 KGHSH, CDR2 LQKENI. As DNA, the CDR3 is TGTGCCAGCTCACTCCGTCAGGACAGGGGGAGTTCTTCCCTCCACTTT. Translating it yields CASSLRQDRGSSSLHF.

The rearrangement links TRBV16 to TRBJ1-6; D is uncertain. With 0 bases removed from V and 15 bases from J, the gap between germline ends came to 15 bases. Germline V gene sequence: CDR1 KGHSY, CDR2 FQNENV. This CDR3 has 14 amino acids. The CDR3 coding sequence is TGTGCCAGCAGCCAATCTCTTTCCACGCGGGTCCTCCACTTT. It yields the protein CASSQSLSTRVLHF.

The chain is built from TRBV7-2 and TRBJ1-5, with TRBD1 as a possible D gene (5 bases). V dropped 1 base and J dropped 5 bases, with 12 bases sitting between them. Germline V gives CDR1 SGHTA, CDR2 FQGNSA. This CDR3 is built from 15 residues. CDR3 sequence: CASSLVRERDQPQHF. DNA for the CDR3: TGTGCCAGCAGCTTAGTCAGGGAGCGGGATCAGCCCCAGCATTTT.